The 24 T cell receptor beta chains below all came from one sample that was sequenced in a study of blood T cells in healthy people across ages. The use of a sample-barcoded 5' primer and a J-beta primer mix characterized a second PCR of roughly 6 to 11 cycles. One entry per CDR3 protein, called by TCRdb with MiXCR from the 5' RACE reads. The repertoire consists of about 780,000 distinct CDR3 sequences, with 20% to 30% occurring once and the leading ten covering less than 3.5%. These data also featured in a second study, about T cells of mothers and their children.

The sample taken for sequencing was blood. The receptor set was obtained from a boy between 10 and 17 years old in good health.

The V call is TRBV3-1, the J call TRBJ2-2; D remains unclear. This CDR3 contains 13 residues. Germline-derived CDR1 and CDR2 are LGHDT and YNNKEL (reference sequence). Trimming removed 1 base at V and 9 bases at J, with 9 bases between. CDR3 nucleotide sequence: TGTGCCAGCAGCCAAGGTGTGGTCAGGGAGCTGTTTTTT. Residues: CASSQGVVRELFF.

The chain recombines TRBV12-3 or TRBV12-4 with TRBJ2-5; 8 bases align to TRBD1. CDR3 length: 14 amino acids. Trimming took 6 bases from V and 9 from J; bases not matched to a gene: 12. The CDR3 DNA sequence: TGTGCCAGCAGCGCCGGGACAGGCGTCCGTCCCCAGTACTTC. It yields the protein CASSAGTGVRPQYF.

This clonotype was found a few times. This chain's CDR3 is CASSSRGTGPRPYEQYF. DNA of the CDR3: TGTGCCAGCAGTTCCAGGGGGACGGGACCAAGACCCTACGAGCAGTACTTC. The chain combines TRBV27 with TRBJ2-5; 7 positions agree with TRBD1. The DNA end favors TRBJ2-7, so the J call may be wrong. CDR1 and CDR2 (germline): MNHEY, SMNVEV (reference sequence). This CDR3 has 17 amino acids.

V and J are TRBV20-1 and TRBJ2-7; D possibly corresponds to TRBD2 (7 bases). Germline V gene sequence: CDR1 DFQATT, CDR2 SNEGSKA (reference sequence). The CDR3 is 15 residues long. Trimming removed 0 bases at V and 3 bases at J, with 15 bases between. The CDR3 DNA is TGCAGTGCTAGAGAAGGGTCGGGGGGCATCTACGAGCAGTACTTC. Its protein product is CSAREGSGGIYEQYF.

This clonotype was found a few times. The genes are TRBV29-1 and TRBJ2-6, with 8 bases lining up with TRBD1. Germline V gene sequence: CDR1 SQVTM, CDR2 ANQGSEA. The CDR3 sequence is 17 residues long. V shed 5 bases and J 4 bases; nucleotides not matched to a gene: 13. Here the CDR3 DNA reads TGCAGCGTTACCGTCGGACAGGGAGATTCCGGGGCCAACGTCCTGACTTTC. Translation: CSVTVGQGDSGANVLTF.

CDR3 amino acids: CASRVWGVLDTQYF. CDR3 coding DNA: TGTGCCAGCCGTGTCTGGGGGGTTTTAGATACGCAGTATTTT. The chain carries TRBV27 and TRBJ2-3, with D possibly matching TRBD2 (6 bases). Deletions cut 8 bases from V and 5 bases from J, with 17 bases between. CDR1 is MNHEY, CDR2 SMNVEV, per germline (reference sequence). CDR3 length equals 14 residues.

In this sample, this clonotype turned up a few times. The gene calls are TRBV4-1 and TRBJ2-5; D gene ambiguous. CDR1 is MGHRA, CDR2 YSYEKL, per germline. The CDR3 is 15 amino acids. Trimming cost V 1 base and J 2 bases, with 11 bases left between them. The CDR3 loop is CASSQGLGNQETQYF. The CDR3 DNA follows: TGCGCCAGCAGCCAAGGGCTGGGGAATCAAGAGACCCAGTACTTC.

Comment on this clonotype: The junction departs from germline at one end; a sequencing error may be responsible. The chain carries TRBV11-2 and TRBJ2-1, with a possible D match to TRBD2 (6 bases). CDR1 and CDR2 from the germline V gene are SGHAT and FQNNGV. The CDR3 extends over 15 amino acids. The CDR3 loop reads CASSLRLRGRNSLHF. CDR3 nucleotides: TGTGCCAGCAGCTTACGGCTTCGTGGGAGGAACAGTCTCCACTTC.

V is TRBV9 and J is TRBJ1-4, with 9 positions matching TRBD1. The CDR3 has 14 residues. The trim removed 3 bases at V and 6 bases at J, leaving 3 bases unmatched. CDR1 is SGDLS, CDR2 YYNGEE, per germline. The CDR3 DNA is TGTGCCAGCAGCGGGTGGGACAGGGATGAAAAACTGTTTTTT. Translation gives CASSGWDRDEKLFF.

The CDR3 loop reads CASSLFKRLADPTDTQYF. The CDR3, as DNA: TGTGCCAGCAGCTTATTTAAGAGACTAGCGGATCCAACAGATACGCAGTATTTT. The chain carries TRBV7-9 and TRBJ2-3, with TRBD2 matching 9 bases. The germline V gene encodes CDR1 SEHNR and CDR2 FQNEAQ (reference sequence). Trimming removed 2 bases from V and 3 bases from J; junction bases left unmatched: 12. This CDR3 has 18 residues.

The V and J genes are TRBV27 and TRBJ1-1, with D possibly matching TRBD1 (5 bases). The CDR3 spans 15 residues. V was pared by 2 bases and J by 3 bases, with 13 bases between. Germline V lookup: CDR1 MNHEY, CDR2 SMNVEV (reference sequence). The CDR3 spells CASSLKGMRDTEAFF. In DNA form, the CDR3 reads TGTGCCAGCAGTTTAAAGGGGATGAGGGACACTGAAGCTTTCTTT.

V gene TRBV2 combines with J gene TRBJ2-3, with a tentative D call TRBD2 (5 bases). The germline CDR1 and CDR2 sequences are SNHLY and FYNNEI. This CDR3 is 14 amino acids long. V was pared by 6 bases and J by 0 bases, with 10 bases between. The CDR3 protein is CASRAVASTDTQYF. DNA for the CDR3: TGTGCCAGCAGGGCGGTAGCGAGCACAGATACGCAGTATTTT.

The chain carries TRBV7-9 and TRBJ2-1, with 7 bases aligning to TRBD2. Looked up from germline, CDR1 is SEHNR and CDR2 is FQNEAQ (reference sequence). CDR3 length: 14 amino acids. V lost 5 bases to trimming and J lost 3 bases; unmatched junction nucleotides: 4. CDR3 coding DNA: TGTGCCAGCAGCCCGATAGCGGGCTACAATGAGCAGTTCTTC. Protein: CASSPIAGYNEQFF.

This clonotype has only a few counts. The chain links TRBV4-1 to TRBJ2-5, with D uncertain. Trimming stripped 5 bases from V and 0 bases from J, with 13 bases between. Germline-derived CDR1 and CDR2 are MGHRA and YSYEKL. The CDR3 is 15 amino acids. The CDR3: CASSVNHLYQETQYF. The CDR3 DNA reads as TGCGCCAGCAGCGTTAACCACCTGTACCAAGAGACCCAGTACTTC.

This clonotype has only a few counts. The CDR3 here is CATSEEQGASYNEQFF. CDR3 DNA: TGTGCCACCAGTGAAGAACAGGGGGCTTCCTACAATGAGCAGTTCTTC. The J gene is TRBJ2-1, the V gene TRBV24-1, with 9 bases that match TRBD1. The CDR3 has 16 amino acids. V lost 4 bases to trimming and J lost 1 base; unmatched junction nucleotides: 4. Germline CDR1 is KGHDR and CDR2 is SFDVKD.

CDR3 loop: CASSPHNPSTDTQYF. DNA for the CDR3: TGTGCCAGCAGCCCCCACAACCCTAGCACAGATACGCAGTATTTT. The chain combines TRBV11-2 with TRBJ2-3, with D uncertain. CDR3 length: 15 amino acids. Germline CDR1 and CDR2: SGHAT and FQNNGV. With 5 bases removed from V and 0 bases from J, the gap between germline ends came to 12 bases. The whole variable domain, remainder taken from reference TRBV11-2 and TRBJ2-3, is EAGVAQSPRYKIIEKRQSVAFWCNPISGHATLYWYQQILGQGPKLLIQFQNNGVVDDSQLPKDRFSAERLKGVDSTLKIQPAKLEDSAVYLCASSPHNPSTDTQYFGPGTRLTVL.

Only a few counts were recorded for this clonotype. V is TRBV29-1 and J is TRBJ2-1; D remains ambiguous. CDR3 length: 14 residues. Per the germline V gene, CDR1 is SQVTM and CDR2 is ANQGSEA. V lost 0 bases, J lost 5 bases, and 11 bases lay in between. DNA of the CDR3: TGCAGCGTTGAAGATTGGTTACGAGACAATGAGCAGTTCTTC. Protein sequence: CSVEDWLRDNEQFF.

The sample holds a few counts of this clonotype. V usage is TRBV5-1 and J usage is TRBJ2-7; either TRBD1 or TRBD2 may supply D (7 bases each). The CDR3 covers 15 residues. Trimming shortened V by 4 bases and J by 3 bases, and 17 bases separated the two germline ends. Germline V CDR1 and CDR2: SGHRS, YFSETQ. In DNA, the CDR3 is TGCGCCAGCAGCCACCAGGGGGGGGATAACTACGAGCAGTACTTC. Residues: CASSHQGGDNYEQYF. Together with reference TRBV5-1 and TRBJ2-7, the CDR3 gives the full variable domain: KAGVTQTPRYLIKTRGQQVTLSCSPISGHRSVSWYQQTPGQGLQFLFEYFSETQRNKGNFPGRFSGRQFSNSRSEMNVSTLELGDSALYLCASSHQGGDNYEQYFGPGTRLTVT.

This clonotype was seen more than once but under ten times. The chain combines TRBV13 with TRBJ2-5; 8 bases fit TRBD1. The last part of the DNA fits TRBJ2-7 better; the J call may be wrong. Germline V gene data show CDR1 as PRHDT and CDR2 as FYEKMQ (reference sequence). This CDR3 spans 18 amino acids. This CDR3 reads CASSREKVPGQVPYEQYF. The DNA for the CDR3 is TGTGCCAGCAGCAGAGAAAAGGTACCGGGACAGGTCCCCTACGAGCAGTACTTC.

A few counts support this clonotype. V and J are TRBV3-1 and TRBJ1-6; 9 nucleotides match TRBD1. The V gene's germline CDR1 is LGHDT and CDR2 YNNKEL (reference sequence). There are 20 residues in the CDR3. The J segment lost 0 bases and the V segment lost 0 bases, leaving 9 bases of the junction unmatched. For the CDR3, the DNA is TGTGCCAGCAGCCAAGATGGGGACAGGGACCTAAGCTCCTATAATTCACCCCTCCACTTT. Amino acids: CASSQDGDRDLSSYNSPLHF.

This clonotype was seen more than once but under ten times. This rearrangement joins TRBV19 to TRBJ2-3, with 9 bases fitting TRBD2. The CDR3 runs 16 residues. CDR1 LNHDA and CDR2 SQIVND come from the germline V gene (reference sequence). Unmatched junction bases numbered 6, after V lost 3 bases and J lost 2 bases. The CDR3 coding sequence is TGTGCCAGTAGTATGGGGCCTAGCGGGGTCACAGATACGCAGTATTTT. Translation: CASSMGPSGVTDTQYF.

The chain carries TRBV3-1 and TRBJ2-2, with TRBD1 matching 8 bases. The CDR3 consists of 14 residues. CDR1 is LGHDT and CDR2 is YNNKEL in the germline V gene (reference sequence). V was pared by 6 bases and J by 5 bases, with 5 bases of the junction left unmatched. The CDR3 sequence is CASRKQGETGELFF. CDR3 in DNA: TGTGCCAGCAGGAAACAGGGGGAAACCGGGGAGCTGTTTTTT. Together with reference TRBV3-1 and TRBJ2-2, the CDR3 gives the full variable domain: DTAVSQTPKYLVTQMGNDKSIKCEQNLGHDTMYWYKQDSKKFLKIMFSYNNKELIINETVPNRFSPKSPDKAHLNLHINSLELGDSAVYFCASRKQGETGELFFGEGSRLTVL.

This chain connects TRBV3-1 to TRBJ2-1; 11 positions match TRBD1. The J call is uncertain, as TRBJ2-7 better fits the DNA end. Per the germline V gene, CDR1 is LGHDT and CDR2 is YNNKEL (reference sequence). This CDR3 is built from 14 residues. The CDR3 loop is CASSRGDRGYEQYF. CDR3 nucleotides: TGTGCCAGCAGCCGTGGGGACAGGGGGTACGAGCAGTACTTC.

The genes are TRBV5-1 and TRBJ2-5; the D call may be TRBD1 or TRBD2 (5 bases each). The DNA end favors TRBJ2-7, so the J call may be wrong. This CDR3 has 14 amino acids. Germline V gives CDR1 SGHRS, CDR2 YFSETQ. The CDR3 loop reads CASSLRQGAAEQYF. In DNA, the CDR3 is TGCGCCAGCAGCTTGCGGCAGGGAGCGGCCGAGCAGTACTTC.